A selection of T cell receptor beta chains follows, all from one sample in a study of T cell changes during pregnancy in multiple sclerosis. The repertoire was sequenced with immunoSEQ multiplex PCR; TCRdb's copy has only in-frame clones and lacks some. The sample yields about 32,000 clones, more than 70% seen once. Source: CD8+ T cells from peripheral blood mononuclear cells, taken in the first trimester of pregnancy. These receptor sequences come from a female donor with multiple sclerosis, enrolled in a pregnancy study. Each CDR3 is given with its conserved first and last residue. Each record gives: D gene, J gene, CDR3 length, V gene, clone size, CDR3 protein, CDR3 DNA. The D gene is left open where the match is weak. The size of a clone is reported for some rows only, either as once, few or many, or as a class for expanded clones.

d_gene: TRBD1
j_gene: TRBJ2-1
len: 15
v_gene: TRBV28
abundance: many
CDR3aa: CASSFRGQGGNEQFF
CDR3nt: TGTGCCAGCAGTTTTAGAGGACAGGGGGGGAATGAGCAGTTCTTC

d_gene: TRBD1
j_gene: TRBJ2-7
len: 15
v_gene: TRBV7-9
abundance: once
CDR3aa: CASSLGQARSYEQYF
CDR3nt: TGTGCCAGCAGCCTAGGACAGGCGAGAAGCTACGAGCAGTACTTC

d_gene: NA
j_gene: TRBJ2-1
len: 14
v_gene: TRBV5-1
abundance: NA
CDR3aa: CASSLSRGSDEQFF
CDR3nt: TGCGCCAGCAGCTTGAGCAGGGGTTCCGATGAGCAGTTCTTC

d_gene: NA
j_gene: TRBJ2-6
len: 13
v_gene: TRBV13
abundance: NA
CDR3aa: CASSFREANVLTF
CDR3nt: TGTGCCAGCAGCTTCCGGGAAGCCAACGTCCTGACTTTC

d_gene: NA
j_gene: TRBJ2-1
len: 14
v_gene: TRBV9
abundance: NA
CDR3aa: CASRMGLGLNEQFF
CDR3nt: TGTGCCAGCAGGATGGGGTTGGGGCTAAATGAGCAGTTCTTC

d_gene: TRBD1
j_gene: TRBJ1-2
len: 16
v_gene: TRBV5-5
abundance: NA
CDR3aa: CASSLTGDGGTYGYTF
CDR3nt: TGTGCCAGCAGCTTGACAGGGGATGGAGGTACCTATGGCTACACCTTC

d_gene: TRBD2
j_gene: TRBJ2-3
len: 16
v_gene: TRBV18
abundance: NA
CDR3aa: CASSPPGLAGGDTQYF
CDR3nt: TGTGCCAGCTCACCACCTGGACTAGCGGGAGGAGATACGCAGTATTTT

d_gene: NA
j_gene: TRBJ2-1
len: 17
v_gene: TRBV21-1
abundance: NA
CDR3aa: CASPNSGPRQGWNEQFF
CDR3nt: TGTGCCAGCCCAAATTCGGGACCGCGACAGGGGTGGAATGAGCAGTTCTTC

d_gene: TRBD2
j_gene: TRBJ2-2
len: 16
v_gene: TRBV10-3
abundance: NA
CDR3aa: CAISDLAGGNTGELFF
CDR3nt: TGTGCCATCAGTGATCTAGCGGGAGGTAACACCGGGGAGCTGTTTTTT

d_gene: TRBD1
j_gene: TRBJ1-2
len: 17
v_gene: TRBV9
abundance: NA
CDR3aa: CASSVEGVYRGPGGYTF
CDR3nt: TGTGCCAGCAGCGTAGAGGGGGTCTACAGGGGGCCAGGTGGCTACACCTTC

d_gene: NA
j_gene: TRBJ2-7
len: 14
v_gene: TRBV27
abundance: once
CDR3aa: CASSFGTFGYEQYF
CDR3nt: TGTGCCAGCAGTTTCGGGACATTCGGGTACGAGCAGTACTTC

d_gene: TRBD2
j_gene: TRBJ2-7
len: 16
v_gene: TRBV6-5
abundance: NA
CDR3aa: CASSYSLAGSPYEQYF
CDR3nt: TGTGCCAGCAGTTACTCGTTAGCGGGGAGTCCCTACGAGCAGTACTTC

d_gene: TRBD2
j_gene: TRBJ2-3
len: 15
v_gene: TRBV5-1
abundance: NA
CDR3aa: CASSLGGGATDTQYF
CDR3nt: TGCGCCAGCAGCTTAGGCGGGGGGGCCACAGATACGCAGTATTTT

d_gene: TRBD2
j_gene: TRBJ2-1
len: 15
v_gene: TRBV19
abundance: medium-sized
CDR3aa: CASTTLAEEYNEQFF
CDR3nt: TGTGCCAGTACTACCCTAGCGGAAGAATACAATGAGCAGTTCTTC

d_gene: TRBD2
j_gene: TRBJ2-3
len: 14
v_gene: TRBV6-5
abundance: NA
CDR3aa: CASKGAGESDTQYF
CDR3nt: TGTGCCAGCAAGGGAGCGGGAGAATCAGATACGCAGTATTTT

d_gene: NA
j_gene: TRBJ2-7
len: 14
v_gene: TRBV27
abundance: NA
CDR3aa: CASRLQGSAYEQYF
CDR3nt: TGTGCCAGCAGACTACAGGGCTCGGCCTACGAGCAGTACTTC

d_gene: TRBD1
j_gene: TRBJ2-7
len: 15
v_gene: TRBV27
abundance: few
CDR3aa: CASSLSGQGFWEQYF
CDR3nt: TGTGCCAGCAGTTTATCAGGACAGGGTTTTTGGGAGCAGTACTTC

d_gene: NA
j_gene: TRBJ1-1
len: 17
v_gene: TRBV5-1
abundance: NA
CDR3aa: CASSLGDDSRENTEAFF
CDR3nt: TGCGCCAGCAGCTTGGGTGACGACAGCAGGGAGAACACTGAAGCTTTCTTT

d_gene: NA
j_gene: TRBJ1-2
len: 13
v_gene: TRBV18
abundance: once
CDR3aa: CASSPSGGKGYTF
CDR3nt: TGTGCCAGCTCACCAAGCGGGGGTAAAGGCTACACCTTC

d_gene: TRBD2
j_gene: TRBJ2-3
len: 15
v_gene: TRBV4-2
abundance: NA
CDR3aa: CASNLGSGSSDTQYF
CDR3nt: TGTGCCAGTAACCTGGGTAGCGGGAGTAGCGATACGCAGTATTTT

d_gene: TRBD2
j_gene: TRBJ2-3
len: 19
v_gene: TRBV28
abundance: NA
CDR3aa: CASSSPFLAGIASTDTQYF
CDR3nt: TGTGCCAGCAGTTCTCCCTTTCTAGCGGGGATCGCTAGCACAGATACGCAGTATTTT

d_gene: TRBD2
j_gene: TRBJ2-5
len: 17
v_gene: TRBV7-2
abundance: NA
CDR3aa: CASSRGSGLAGGETQYF
CDR3nt: TGTGCCAGCAGCCGAGGATCTGGACTAGCGGGAGGAGAGACCCAGTACTTC

d_gene: TRBD1
j_gene: TRBJ2-7
len: 13
v_gene: TRBV4-1
abundance: NA
CDR3aa: CASSQETGDEQYF
CDR3nt: TGCGCCAGCAGCCAAGAGACAGGGGACGAGCAGTACTTC

d_gene: TRBD1
j_gene: TRBJ1-2
len: 15
v_gene: TRBV7-2
abundance: NA
CDR3aa: CASSAPGQGAYGYTF
CDR3nt: TGTGCCAGCAGCGCACCGGGACAGGGAGCCTATGGCTACACCTTC

d_gene: NA
j_gene: TRBJ1-1
len: 14
v_gene: TRBV19
abundance: few
CDR3aa: CASMWGRGNTEAFF
CDR3nt: TGTGCCAGTATGTGGGGTAGGGGGAACACTGAAGCTTTCTTT

d_gene: TRBD2
j_gene: TRBJ2-1
len: 17
v_gene: TRBV13
abundance: NA
CDR3aa: CASSSSFGGMPDNEQFF
CDR3nt: TGTGCCAGCAGCTCGTCATTCGGGGGGATGCCCGACAATGAGCAGTTCTTC

d_gene: NA
j_gene: TRBJ1-6
len: 14
v_gene: TRBV5-6
abundance: NA
CDR3aa: CASSQVWDNSPLHF
CDR3nt: TGTGCCAGCAGCCAGGTCTGGGATAATTCACCCCTCCACTTT

d_gene: NA
j_gene: TRBJ2-1
len: 16
v_gene: TRBV5-6
abundance: NA
CDR3aa: CASSLASWKQAFGLVF
CDR3nt: TGTGCCAGCAGCTTGGCCAGTTGGAAGCAGGCATTTGGTCTGGTCTTC

d_gene: TRBD2
j_gene: TRBJ2-7
len: 17
v_gene: TRBV4-1
abundance: NA
CDR3aa: CASSQDIWTSGRYEQYF
CDR3nt: TGCGCCAGCAGCCAAGATATATGGACTAGCGGGAGGTACGAGCAGTACTTC

d_gene: NA
j_gene: TRBJ1-1
len: 15
v_gene: TRBV7-8
abundance: few
CDR3aa: CASSLGLAMNTEAFF
CDR3nt: TGTGCCAGCAGCTTAGGATTAGCTATGAACACTGAAGCTTTCTTT

d_gene: NA
j_gene: TRBJ1-5
len: 21
v_gene: TRBV23-1
abundance: NA
CDR3aa: CASSQSEGRVAHILSNQPQHF
CDR3nt: TGCGCCAGCAGTCAATCGGAAGGGAGGGTGGCCCACATCCTTAGCAATCAGCCCCAGCATTTT

d_gene: NA
j_gene: TRBJ2-7
len: 13
v_gene: TRBV29-1
abundance: NA
CDR3aa: CSVDSSHSYEQYF
CDR3nt: TGCAGCGTTGATAGCTCTCACTCCTACGAGCAGTACTTC